This record covers a single T cell receptor beta chain. Which antigen it targets is not known. No clone much larger than this one lies a single base away; base qualities are absent. The data derive from a study of molecular identifiers for immune sequencing clone quantification (dated by TCRdb to between 2018 and 2020). Study-wide context: For a replicate experiment, RNA from around 20,000 or 99,000 naive CD8 T cells was divided into five aliquots, of which four were sequenced. CD8 T cells were used in a methods study to benchmark molecular-identifier clustering-based TCR repertoire sequencing (MIDCIRS) and TCR RNA copy counting.

Naive CD8 T cell libraries were made from about 20,000 to 1,000,000 sorted cells using 10%, 30% or 50% of purified RNA. On a BD FACSAria II, naive CD8 T cells were FACS-sorted as CD8+CD4-CCR7+CD45RA+ and collected into RLT Plus buffer. To test detection sensitivity, Jurkat RNA equal to ten TCR copies was added to samples of about 17,000-1,100,000 naive CD8 T cells. CD8 T cells were enriched with RosetteSep CD8+ T Cell Enrichment Cocktail and Ficoll-Paque, followed by ACK red cell lysis. What the work shows at the level of the full study, not this receptor alone: Modeling estimated 2.5 to 3 recovered TCR RNA copies per cell, compared with about 9.8 by digital PCR, which implies 30% to 35% capture efficiency. Spiked-in Jurkat TCR RNA (around 9 copies' worth), which is not part of the donor repertoire, was contained in the naive libraries. When barcode sub-clustering was not used, chimeric consensus sequences inflated TCR diversity, with chimeras reaching as high as 47%. In CMV-specific effector cells, over 99% of molecules were held by clones above 20 RNA copies, whereas under 1% of molecules were held by such clones in naive cells. A single cell's worth of spiked-in Jurkat TCR RNA was reported detectable even among around 970,000 naive CD8 T cells. Highly expanded clone sizes could be underestimated if identical TCR molecules share a barcode.

Libraries were built with PCR. Instrument on record: NextSeq 500. Bulk TCR libraries were prepared as previously described, using TCR primers listed in Table S5. Purification of total RNA was performed with the Qiagen AllPrep DNA/RNA kit. Before analysis, reads from multiple sequencing runs of one library were combined. The original pipeline was this. Only reads with exact TCR constant sequence were kept, trimmed to 150 nt, and grouped by their 12-nt molecular barcodes. Reads inside each barcode group were sub-clustered using a 15% Levenshtein threshold, and a quality-weighted consensus sequence was constructed for each RNA molecule. Non-functional sequences were excluded, and lower-count sequences lying one edit away from another sequence were also excluded. Barcode sub-clusters with fewer than 20% of the maximum read count were removed, based on fitting two negative binomial distributions. The raw public reads went through TCRdb reprocessing: fastp at Q25, MiXCR clone calling, in-frame beta chains kept. A single entry per CDR3 protein holds the most common genes and DNA from its merged rows. TCRdb, rather than the study authors, made the V and J calls. This sample lists some 94,000 distinct CDR3 sequences; around 27% were detected once. The ten largest clones add up to approximately 0.78% of the sample.

From the cysteine up to the phenylalanine, the CDR3 has a length of 14 residues. The retained sequence is limited to the CDR3, 42 bases, with the frame set at the first base. Trimming removed 2 bases from V and 2 bases from J, leaving 7 bases between the germline ends. CDR1 and CDR2, per the germline V gene (reference sequence), are GTSNPN and SVGIG. This clonotype was sampled from a human donor in good health. Some libraries in this study had Jurkat cell RNA spiked in. The specimen was naive CD8+ T cells from blood, with Jurkat cell RNA spiked in. This sample's cell subset or site label indicates: FACS-sorted CD8+CD4-CCR7+CD45RA+ naive T cells. Here the chain combines TRBV30 and TRBJ2-6, with the D gene not confidently named. The nucleotide sequence is TGTGCCTGGAGTTATGACGCTGGGGCCAACGTCCTGACTTTC. It encodes CAWSYDAGANVLTF.